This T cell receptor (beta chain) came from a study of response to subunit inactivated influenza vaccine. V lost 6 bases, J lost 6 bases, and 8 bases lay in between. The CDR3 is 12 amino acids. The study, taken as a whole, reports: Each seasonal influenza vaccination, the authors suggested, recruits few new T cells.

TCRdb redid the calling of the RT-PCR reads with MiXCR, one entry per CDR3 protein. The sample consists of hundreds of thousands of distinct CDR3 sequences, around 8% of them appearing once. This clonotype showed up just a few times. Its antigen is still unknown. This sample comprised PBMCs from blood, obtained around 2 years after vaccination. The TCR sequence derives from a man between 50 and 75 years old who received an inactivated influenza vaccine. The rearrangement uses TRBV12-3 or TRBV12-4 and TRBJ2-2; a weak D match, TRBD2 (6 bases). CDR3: CASRWGAGELFF. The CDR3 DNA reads TGTGCCAGCAGGTGGGGGGCCGGGGAGCTGTTTTTT.